The 23 T cell receptor beta chains in this list originate from one sample, sequenced in a study of cytomegalovirus exposure and HLA in healthy donors. The PCR used 60 Vbeta and 13 Jbeta primers. Method: immunoSEQ multiplex PCR; TCRdb's copy keeps in-frame clones and lacks some. The sample records over 150,000 clones, around 73% being singletons. Sequenced sample: PBMCs. Receptor source: a woman in her 30s in good health and CMV-seronegative.

V usage is TRBV18 and J usage is TRBJ2-3; no clear D gene. Germline assignment: CDR1 KGHSH and CDR2 LQKENI. V dropped 5 bases and J dropped 1 base, with 13 bases sitting between them. The CDR3 has 15 residues. CDR3 sequence: CASSGSLIGTDTQYF. The CDR3 DNA sequence: TGTGCCAGCTCAGGCAGTCTTATCGGCACAGATACGCAGTATTTT.

V is TRBV6-6 and J is TRBJ1-2; the D gene is possibly TRBD1 (5 bases). Deletions cut 5 bases from V and 12 bases from J, with 13 bases between. This CDR3 has 11 residues. The germline V gene has CDR1 MNHNY and CDR2 SVGAGI (reference sequence). CDR3 sequence: CASSPGRGDTF. For the CDR3, the DNA is TGTGCCAGCAGTCCCGGACGGGGGGACACCTTC.

The chain joins TRBV10-3 to TRBJ1-5; no clear D. V lost 4 bases to trimming and J lost 5 bases, with 9 bases between them. Germline V gives CDR1 ENHRY, CDR2 SYGVKD. The CDR3 consists of 13 residues. CDR3 region: CAISVGADQPQHF. The CDR3 coding sequence is TGTGCCATCAGTGTGGGAGCGGATCAGCCCCAGCATTTT.

This clone was detected once. The chain recombines TRBV6-6 with TRBJ1-1; TRBD1 agrees at 7 bases. V was pared by 2 bases and J by 4 bases, with 7 bases of the junction left unmatched. Germline V gene data show CDR1 as MNHNY and CDR2 as SVGAGI (reference sequence). This CDR3 region has 15 residues. CDR3 DNA: TGTGCCAGCAGTTACCCAACAGGGGAGGCCACTGAAGCTTTCTTT. It specifies CASSYPTGEATEAFF.

The chain has TRBV11-2 and TRBJ2-5; 8 bases are shared with TRBD1. The J call may not be correct, given that the DNA end is closer to TRBJ2-7. Germline V gene data show CDR1 as SGHAT and CDR2 as FQNNGV. The length of the CDR3 is 15 residues. The CDR3 DNA reads as TGTGCCAGCAGCCCCGAGAGACAGGGGCGATACGAGCAGTACTTC. Translating it yields CASSPERQGRYEQYF.

The gene calls are TRBV28 and TRBJ2-1, with D perhaps TRBD2 (7 bases). This CDR3 has 15 amino acids. Trimming shortened V by 7 bases and J by 4 bases, and 17 bases separated the two germline ends. Germline V gene lookup returns CDR1 MDHEN and CDR2 SYDVKM. The CDR3 protein is CASKNEGGGYNEQFF. CDR3 DNA: TGTGCCAGCAAAAATGAGGGGGGGGGTTACAATGAGCAGTTCTTC.

V and J are TRBV28 and TRBJ1-4; D perhaps matches TRBD1 (6 bases). Germline V gene data show CDR1 as MDHEN and CDR2 as SYDVKM. This CDR3 is built from 15 residues. V lost 7 bases to trimming and J lost 6 bases, with 18 bases between them. CDR3 sequence: CASTRGGSLHEKLFF. For the CDR3, the DNA is TGTGCCAGCACCCGGGGGGGCAGCCTTCATGAAAAACTGTTTTTT. Drawing the rest from reference TRBV28 and TRBJ1-4, the complete variable domain is DVKVTQSSRYLVKRTGEKVFLECVQDMDHENMFWYRQDPGLGLRLIYFSYDVKMKEKGDIPEGYSVSREKKERFSLILESASTNQTSMYLCASTRGGSLHEKLFFGSGTQLSVL.

The V and J genes are TRBV13 and TRBJ1-2, with 9 bases lining up with TRBD1. Germline-derived CDR1 and CDR2 are PRHDT and FYEKMQ (reference sequence). J lost 1 base, V lost 5 bases, and 14 bases had no gene match. The CDR3 contains 18 residues. CDR3 in amino acids: CASSRPQDRGTYNYGYTF. Written as DNA, the CDR3 is TGTGCCAGCAGCCGGCCCCAGGACAGGGGCACTTATAACTATGGCTACACCTTC.

The V gene is TRBV9, the J gene TRBJ1-2; 9 bases are shared with TRBD1. In germline, CDR1 is SGDLS, CDR2 YYNGEE. CDR3 length: 13 amino acids. V dropped 7 bases and J dropped 8; count of bases not matched to a gene: 9. DNA of the CDR3: TGTGCCAGCGGTACAGGGGGCGCGGGGGGCTACACCTTC. Its translation: CASGTGGAGGYTF. The full variable domain, rest sourced from reference TRBV9 and TRBJ1-2, is DSGVTQTPKHLITATGQRVTLRCSPRSGDLSVYWYQQSLDQGLQFLIQYYNGEERAKGNILERFSAQQFPDLHSELNLSSLELGDSALYFCASGTGGAGGYTFGSGTRLTVV.

This chain connects TRBV9 to TRBJ1-4; 12 bases line up with TRBD1. The CDR3 sequence is 14 residues long. The junction had 3 bases not matched to a gene; V was cut back by 4 bases and J by 8 bases. Germline V CDR1 and CDR2: SGDLS, YYNGEE. The CDR3 here is CASSRDRGPEKLFF. CDR3 DNA: TGTGCCAGCAGCCGGGACAGGGGGCCAGAAAAACTGTTTTTT.

This clone appeared once. The chain links TRBV5-1 to TRBJ2-7, with a possible D match to TRBD1 (6 bases). Looked up from germline, CDR1 is SGHRS and CDR2 is YFSETQ. V was clipped by 4 bases and J by 2 bases, with 7 bases between them. This CDR3 has 12 residues. For the CDR3, the DNA is TGCGCCAGCAGCCCAGGGGCCTACGAGCAGTACTTC. Translated: CASSPGAYEQYF.

The chain uses TRBV28 and TRBJ1-2, with D possibly TRBD1 on 6 matching bases. This CDR3 has 16 amino acids. V lost 3 bases and J 4 bases, leaving 18 bases between the germline ends. Germline V CDR1 and CDR2: MDHEN, SYDVKM. Here the CDR3 reads CASSFSPQGSGYGYTF. In DNA form, the CDR3 reads TGTGCCAGCAGTTTTTCCCCACAGGGATCAGGCTATGGCTACACCTTC.

V gene TRBV27 combines with J gene TRBJ2-3; perhaps TRBD2 as D (5 bases). The CDR3 covers 16 residues. Trimming took 2 bases from V and 4 from J, leaving 16 bases between them. Germline values: CDR1 MNHEY, CDR2 SMNVEV (reference sequence). CDR3 loop: CASSLVAPTGSDTQYF. The DNA for the CDR3 is TGTGCCAGCAGTTTAGTAGCGCCGACGGGGTCAGATACGCAGTATTTT.

Turning to this clone: A junction boundary mismatches the germline segment, possibly from a read error. The V and J genes are TRBV7-9 and TRBJ2-1; weak D call: TRBD2 (5 bases). The CDR3 consists of 12 residues. CDR1 and CDR2 from the germline V gene are SEHNR and FQNEAQ (reference sequence). CDR3 in DNA: TGTTCCAGCAGTTGGACTGGAAATGAGCAGTTCTTC. Translation: CSSSWTGNEQFF.

This clone was detected a few times. The chain combines TRBV9 with TRBJ2-5, with 8 bases aligning to TRBD2. This CDR3 has 14 residues. The junction had 3 bases not matched to a gene; V was cut back by 4 bases and J by 1 base. In germline, CDR1 is SGDLS, CDR2 YYNGEE. CDR3 sequence: CASSSRGGQETQYF. In nucleotides, the CDR3 is TGTGCCAGCAGCTCCCGGGGGGGCCAAGAGACCCAGTACTTC.

The chain joins TRBV15 to TRBJ1-1; TRBD1 is a possible D gene (5 bases). CDR1 and CDR2 from the germline V gene are LNHNV and YYDKDF (reference sequence). The ends were cut back, 3 bases at V and 0 bases at J, with 11 bases in the middle. CDR3 length: 15 amino acids. CDR3 in DNA: TGTGCCACCAGCAGGGGGGGGGTAATGAACACTGAAGCTTTCTTT. This sequence encodes CATSRGGVMNTEAFF.

The genes are TRBV28 and TRBJ2-5; 11 nucleotides align to TRBD1. The DNA end is a closer match to TRBJ2-7, so the J assignment may be wrong. The length of the CDR3 is 15 residues. The germline CDR1 and CDR2 sequences are MDHEN and SYDVKM. CDR3 DNA: TGTGCCAGCAGTGACTCCGGGACAGGGGGCTACGAGCAGTACTTC. Its translation: CASSDSGTGGYEQYF.

The chain carries TRBV5-4 and TRBJ2-5, with 7 bases aligning to TRBD2. Trimming took 0 bases from V and 4 from J; bases not matched to a gene: 3. Germline V gene sequence: CDR1 SGHNT, CDR2 YYREEE (reference sequence). The CDR3 is made up of 14 amino acids. The CDR3 DNA reads TGTGCCAGCAGCTTGGACCCGGGGGGAGAGACCCAGTACTTC. Translating gives CASSLDPGGETQYF.

V is TRBV10-2 and J is TRBJ2-7; D gene ambiguous. CDR1 is WSHSY and CDR2 is SAAADI in the germline V gene. This CDR3 is 13 amino acids long. Trimming cost V 0 bases and J 3 bases, with 6 bases left between them. In nucleotides, the CDR3 is TGCGCCAGCAGTGAGTCCCCCAACTACGAGCAGTACTTC. The encoded protein is CASSESPNYEQYF.

The chain joins TRBV7-9 to TRBJ1-2; D gene unclear. Trimming took 1 base from V and 7 from J, leaving 7 bases between them. CDR1 and CDR2 from the germline V gene are SEHNR and FQNEAQ (reference sequence). The CDR3 consists of 12 residues. CDR3 sequence: CASSLEFGGYTF. CDR3 sequence (DNA): TGTGCCAGCAGCTTAGAGTTCGGTGGCTACACCTTC.

The chain combines TRBV9 with TRBJ1-3; no clear D gene. The CDR3 covers 15 residues. Per germline, CDR1 SGDLS and CDR2 YYNGEE. Trimming removed 4 bases at V and 0 bases at J, with 11 bases between. The CDR3 bases are TGTGCCAGCAGCCCGCACCCGAGCTCTGGAAACACCATATATTTT. Residues: CASSPHPSSGNTIYF.

This chain links TRBV6-1 with TRBJ2-7; weak D call: TRBD1 (5 bases). The V end lost 3 bases, the J end lost 7 bases, and 13 bases lay between the germline ends. Germline CDR1 MNHNS, CDR2 SASEGT. The CDR3 length is 13 residues. CDR3 residues: CASSEAGPWEQYF. CDR3 coding DNA: TGTGCCAGCAGTGAGGCAGGGCCCTGGGAGCAGTACTTC.

The gene calls are TRBV19 and TRBJ1-2; tentatively, D is TRBD1 (5 bases). The germline V gene has CDR1 LNHDA and CDR2 SQIVND (reference sequence). Between the trimmed V and J ends, which lost 3 bases and 5 bases, there was a span of 13 bases. The CDR3 loop spans 14 amino acids. For the CDR3, the DNA is TGTGCCAGTAGTATTATAACAGGATTATATGGCTACACCTTC. This gives the protein CASSIITGLYGYTF.